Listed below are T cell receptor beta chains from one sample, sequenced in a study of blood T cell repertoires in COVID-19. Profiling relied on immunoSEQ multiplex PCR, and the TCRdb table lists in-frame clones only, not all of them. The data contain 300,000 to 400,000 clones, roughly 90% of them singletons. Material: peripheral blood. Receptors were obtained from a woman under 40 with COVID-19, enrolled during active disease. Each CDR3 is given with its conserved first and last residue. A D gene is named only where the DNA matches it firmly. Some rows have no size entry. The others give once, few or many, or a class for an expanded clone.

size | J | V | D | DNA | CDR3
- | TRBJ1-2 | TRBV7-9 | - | TGTGCCAGCAGCTTAGCCGGACAGATTATTGGCTACACCTTC | CASSLAGQIIGYTF
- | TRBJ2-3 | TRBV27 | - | TGTGCCAGCTCTCCTTGGGACCGGACAGACACAGATACGCAGTATTTT | CASSPWDRTDTDTQYF
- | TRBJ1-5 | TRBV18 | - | TGTGCCAGCTCCCCGGGCGGGGGGAATTCGAATCAGCCCCAGCATTTT | CASSPGGGNSNQPQHF
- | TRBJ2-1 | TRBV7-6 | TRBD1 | TGTGCCAGCAGCGCCCAAGGGACAGGGGCCACCAATGAGCAGTTCTTC | CASSAQGTGATNEQFF
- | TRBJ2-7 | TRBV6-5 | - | TGTGCCAGCAGTTACTCGAGAACACAGGGAGAGCAGTACTTC | CASSYSRTQGEQYF
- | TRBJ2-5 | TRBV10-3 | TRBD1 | TGTGCCATCAGCGCCGGGACAGGGGAGGAGACCCAGTACTTC | CAISAGTGEETQYF
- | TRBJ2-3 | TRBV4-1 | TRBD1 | TGCGCCAGCAGCCCGTTAGTCAGGGGGCGGTCGACAGATACGCAGTATTTT | CASSPLVRGRSTDTQYF
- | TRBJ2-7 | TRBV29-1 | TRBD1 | TGCAGCGTCGGCGCCGACAGGGGGCGCGGTGAGCAGTACTTC | CSVGADRGRGEQYF
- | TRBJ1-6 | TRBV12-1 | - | TGTGCCAGCAGCGGGGACAGAGATAATTCACCCCTCCACTTT | CASSGDRDNSPLHF
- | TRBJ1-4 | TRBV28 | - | TGTGCCAGCAGTTTACTCGGGGAAGGGACTAATGAAAAACTGTTTTTT | CASSLLGEGTNEKLFF
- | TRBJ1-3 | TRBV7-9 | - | TGTGCCAGCCTGGACTCAAGGGATCTCTCTGGAAACACCATATATTTT | CASLDSRDLSGNTIYF
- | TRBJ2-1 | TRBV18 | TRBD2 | TGTGCCAGCTCACAACAGACTAGCGCGAACCACAATGAGCAGTTCTTC | CASSQQTSANHNEQFF
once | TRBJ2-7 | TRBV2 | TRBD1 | TGTGCCACCGCCCCGACAGGGACCCTCGAGCAGTACTTC | CATAPTGTLEQYF
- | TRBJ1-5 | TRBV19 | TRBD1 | TGTGCCAGTAGCGCGGGACAGGATCAGCCCCAGCATTTT | CASSAGQDQPQHF
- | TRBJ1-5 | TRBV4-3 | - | TGCGCCAGCAGCCAAGATCGGGGGGCCTCCTTCGGAAATCAGCCCCAGCATTTT | CASSQDRGASFGNQPQHF
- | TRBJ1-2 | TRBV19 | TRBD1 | TGTGCCAGTAGTATAGACCAAAGACAGGGCTCCACGCTCTATGGCTACACCTTC | CASSIDQRQGSTLYGYTF
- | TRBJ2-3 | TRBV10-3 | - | TGTGCCATCACCCGAGACAGTAGCACAGATACGCAGTATTTT | CAITRDSSTDTQYF
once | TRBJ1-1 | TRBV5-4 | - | TGTGCCAGCAGCTTGGTCCGGGGGAGGGGGACTGAAGCTTTCTTT | CASSLVRGRGTEAFF
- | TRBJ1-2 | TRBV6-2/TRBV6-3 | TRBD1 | TGTGCCAGCAGTTACTCGGGACAGCGTCTTTATGGCTACACCTTC | CASSYSGQRLYGYTF
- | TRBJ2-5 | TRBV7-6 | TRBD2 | TGTGCCAGCAGCTTAGGTGCGGGAGTATCCAGAGAGACCCAGTACTTC | CASSLGAGVSRETQYF
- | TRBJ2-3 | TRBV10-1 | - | TGCGCCAGCAGTGAGGGACAATATACGCAGTATTTT | CASSEGQYTQYF
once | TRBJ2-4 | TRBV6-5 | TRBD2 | TGTGCCAGCAGTTCTGGACTAGCGCTAGCCAAAAACATTCAGTACTTC | CASSSGLALAKNIQYF
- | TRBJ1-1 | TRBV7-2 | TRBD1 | TGTGCCAGCAGCTCCTTTGCGGACAGGTACACTGAAGCTTTCTTT | CASSSFADRYTEAFF
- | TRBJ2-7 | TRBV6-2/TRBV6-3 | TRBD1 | TGTGCCAGCAGTTCACACAGGGGAAACTACGAGCAGTACTTC | CASSSHRGNYEQYF
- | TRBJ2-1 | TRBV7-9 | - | TGTGCCAGCAGGGGGGCACAGGACAATGAGCAGTTCTTC | CASRGAQDNEQFF
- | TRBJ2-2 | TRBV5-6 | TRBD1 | TGTGCCAGCAGCGGAAACACAGGGGCCCTTAACACCGGGGAGCTGTTTTTT | CASSGNTGALNTGELFF
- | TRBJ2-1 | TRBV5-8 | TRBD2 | TGTGCCAGCAGCACTAGCGGGGCCCACAATGAGCAGTTCTTC | CASSTSGAHNEQFF
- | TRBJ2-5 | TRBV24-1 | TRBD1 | TGTGCCACCAGTGATCGACAGGGTGTGGAGACCCAGTACTTC | CATSDRQGVETQYF
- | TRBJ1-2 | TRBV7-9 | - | TGTGCCAGCACCTTGGGGTCGGGGAGCAACGGCTATGGCTACACCTTC | CASTLGSGSNGYGYTF
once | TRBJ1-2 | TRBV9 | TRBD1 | TGTGCCAGCAGCGTAGGGGACAGAAGATATGGCTACACCTTC | CASSVGDRRYGYTF
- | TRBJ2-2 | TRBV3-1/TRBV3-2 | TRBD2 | TGTGCCAGCAGCCCTGGGACTAAGCGGCGATACACCGGGGAGCTGTTTTTT | CASSPGTKRRYTGELFF
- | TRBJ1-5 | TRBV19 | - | TGTGCCAGTAGTATGTACAGTGATAGCAATCAGCCCCAGCATTTT | CASSMYSDSNQPQHF
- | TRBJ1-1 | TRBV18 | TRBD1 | TGTGCCAGCTCACCCTTTTCGGGACAGCGAAACACTGAAGCTTTCTTT | CASSPFSGQRNTEAFF
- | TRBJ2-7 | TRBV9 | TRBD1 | TGTGCCAGCAGCTCCGGACAGGGGCCCCTCCGTGGATACGAGCAGTACTTC | CASSSGQGPLRGYEQYF
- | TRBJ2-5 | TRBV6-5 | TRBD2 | TGTGCCAGCAGTTACCGCGGGAGGGGGGAGACCCAGTACTTC | CASSYRGRGETQYF
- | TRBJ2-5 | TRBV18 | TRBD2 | TGTGCCAGCTCACCCCGGCTAGCGGGGGAAGAGACCCAGTACTTC | CASSPRLAGEETQYF
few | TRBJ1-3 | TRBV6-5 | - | TGTGCCAGCACACAGCAGGGGTTCTCTGGAAACACCATATATTTT | CASTQQGFSGNTIYF
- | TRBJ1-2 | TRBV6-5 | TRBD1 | TGTGCCAGCAGTTACACCTGGACAGGGGACGGCTACACCTTC | CASSYTWTGDGYTF
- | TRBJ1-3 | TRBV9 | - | TGTGCCAGCACCATAGGGGAGGGCTTTACTGGAAACACCATATATTTT | CASTIGEGFTGNTIYF
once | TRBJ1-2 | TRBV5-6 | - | TGTGCCAGCAGCTTGTTTGAAAGGAGGGGTGCCTTCGGCTACACCTTC | CASSLFERRGAFGYTF
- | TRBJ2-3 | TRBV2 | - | TGTGCCAGCAGGGAGCGGGCGCTCACAGATACGCAGTATTTT | CASRERALTDTQYF
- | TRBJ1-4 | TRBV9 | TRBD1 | TGTGCCAGCAGCGTAGGCGCCGGGACAGGCTATAATGAAAAACTGTTTTTT | CASSVGAGTGYNEKLFF
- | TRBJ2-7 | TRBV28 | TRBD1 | TGTGCCAGCAGTTTATCGGGACAGGGGCGGGGGGAGCAGTACTTC | CASSLSGQGRGEQYF
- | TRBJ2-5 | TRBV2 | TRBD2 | TGTGCCAGCAGACCGAGACTAGCGGGGGTCCAAGAGACCCAGTACTTC | CASRPRLAGVQETQYF
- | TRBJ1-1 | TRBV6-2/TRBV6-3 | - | TGTGCCAGCAGTGGCGCGGGGGTGGCATCCGAAGCTTTCTTT | CASSGAGVASEAFF
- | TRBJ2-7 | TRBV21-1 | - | TGTGCCAGCAGCCTTCGGACAGGGGACTCCTACGAGCAGTACTTC | CASSLRTGDSYEQYF
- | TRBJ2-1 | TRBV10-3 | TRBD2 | TGTGCCACCAGCTGGGACTATAACAATGAGCAGTTCTTC | CATSWDYNNEQFF
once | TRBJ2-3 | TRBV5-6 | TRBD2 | TGTGCCAGCAGCTCGATAGCGGGGGCTCCCACAGATACGCAGTATTTT | CASSSIAGAPTDTQYF
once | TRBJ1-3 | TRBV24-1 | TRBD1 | TGTGCCACCAGTGACGGGACAGGGGGCTGGAACACCATATATTTT | CATSDGTGGWNTIYF
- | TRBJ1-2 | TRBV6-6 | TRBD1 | TGTGCCAGCAGTTACTCGGAGGGGGCCTATGGCTACACCTTC | CASSYSEGAYGYTF
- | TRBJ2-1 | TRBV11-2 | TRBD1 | TGTGCCAGCAGCTTTGTGCGGGACAGGGGGAATGAGCAGTTCTTC | CASSFVRDRGNEQFF
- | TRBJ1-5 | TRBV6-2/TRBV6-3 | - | TGTGCCAGCAGTCTAAACAGGGTACGCAATCAGCCCCAGCATTTT | CASSLNRVRNQPQHF
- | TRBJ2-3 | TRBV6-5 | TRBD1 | TGTGCCAGCACCCTCACGAGGGGGCGTGAAGATACGCAGTATTTT | CASTLTRGREDTQYF
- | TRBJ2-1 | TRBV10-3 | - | TGTGCCATCAGTGACAGCGGCCTCACAAGGGCCTACAATGAGCAGTTCTTC | CAISDSGLTRAYNEQFF
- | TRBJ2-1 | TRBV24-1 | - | TGTGCCACCAGTGATTTGGGCAGGGCTCGGGATGAGCAGTTCTTC | CATSDLGRARDEQFF
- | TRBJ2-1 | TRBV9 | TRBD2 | TGTGCCAGCAGCGCGGGGGGCGGGACTAGTATGAATGAGCAGTTCTTC | CASSAGGGTSMNEQFF